This T cell receptor (beta chain) was recovered during a study of CD8 T cells in ankylosing spondylitis. Study-wide points: One TCR beta motif, made up of several highly homologous variants, appeared characteristic of ankylosing spondylitis blood. Previously reported in reactive arthritis synovial fluid and blood were some of the motif variants.

In the case of this clonotype: Antigen specificity is unknown.

TCRdb re-called the 5' RACE reads through MiXCR, storing one row per CDR3 protein. The sample has about 440,000 distinct CDR3 sequences; 17% are singletons. CDR3 length: 16 residues. Germline V CDR1 and CDR2: DFQATT, SNEGSKA (reference sequence). J was trimmed by 2 bases and V by 6 bases; bases with no gene match: 8. The clonotype comes from a male donor with ankylosing spondylitis. The gene calls are TRBV20-1 and TRBJ2-3; 13 bases are shared with TRBD2. Sequenced sample: blood, either unsorted or a sorted T cell fraction (not recorded which). CDR3 in amino acids: CSAPRLAGGPTDTQYF. The CDR3 region has the DNA TGCAGTGCACCGCGACTAGCGGGGGGCCCCACAGATACGCAGTATTTT.